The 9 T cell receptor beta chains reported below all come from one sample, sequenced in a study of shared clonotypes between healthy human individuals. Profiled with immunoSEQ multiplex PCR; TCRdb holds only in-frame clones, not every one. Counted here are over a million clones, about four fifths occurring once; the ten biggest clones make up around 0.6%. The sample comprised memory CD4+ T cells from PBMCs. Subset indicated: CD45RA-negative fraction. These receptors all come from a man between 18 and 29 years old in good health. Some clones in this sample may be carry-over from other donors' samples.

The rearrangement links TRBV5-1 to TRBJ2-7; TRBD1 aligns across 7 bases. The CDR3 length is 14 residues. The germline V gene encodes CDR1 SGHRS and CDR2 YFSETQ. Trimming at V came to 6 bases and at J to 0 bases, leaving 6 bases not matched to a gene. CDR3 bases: TGCGCCAGCACCCGGGACAGCAGCTCCTACGAGCAGTACTTC. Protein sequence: CASTRDSSSYEQYF.

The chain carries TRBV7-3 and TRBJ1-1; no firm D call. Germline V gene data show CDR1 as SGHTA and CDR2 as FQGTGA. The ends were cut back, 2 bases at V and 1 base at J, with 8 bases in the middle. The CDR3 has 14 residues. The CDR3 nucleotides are TGTGCCAGCAGCTTACTCGGGGAGAACACTGAAGCTTTCTTT. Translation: CASSLLGENTEAFF.

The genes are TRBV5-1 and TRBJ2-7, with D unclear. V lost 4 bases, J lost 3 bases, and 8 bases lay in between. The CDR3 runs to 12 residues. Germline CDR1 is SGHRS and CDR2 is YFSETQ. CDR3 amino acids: CASSESLYEQYF. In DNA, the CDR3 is TGCGCCAGCAGCGAGAGTCTCTACGAGCAGTACTTC. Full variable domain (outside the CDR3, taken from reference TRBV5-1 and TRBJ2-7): KAGVTQTPRYLIKTRGQQVTLSCSPISGHRSVSWYQQTPGQGLQFLFEYFSETQRNKGNFPGRFSGRQFSNSRSEMNVSTLELGDSALYLCASSESLYEQYFGPGTRLTVT.

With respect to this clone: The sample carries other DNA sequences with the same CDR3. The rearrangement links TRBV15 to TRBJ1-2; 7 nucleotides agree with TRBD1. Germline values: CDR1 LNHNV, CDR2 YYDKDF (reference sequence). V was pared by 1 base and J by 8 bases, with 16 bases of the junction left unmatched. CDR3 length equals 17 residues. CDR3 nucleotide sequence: TGTGCCACCAGCAGAGGCGTTGGGACAGCCTACCCTTACGGCTACACCTTC. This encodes CATSRGVGTAYPYGYTF.

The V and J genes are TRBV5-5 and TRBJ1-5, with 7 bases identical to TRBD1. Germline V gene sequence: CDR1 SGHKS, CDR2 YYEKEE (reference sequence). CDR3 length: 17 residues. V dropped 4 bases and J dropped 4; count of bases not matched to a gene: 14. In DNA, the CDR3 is TGTGCCAGCAGCCCTATGCCTCGACAGGGCGGAAATCAGCCCCAGCATTTT. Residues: CASSPMPRQGGNQPQHF.

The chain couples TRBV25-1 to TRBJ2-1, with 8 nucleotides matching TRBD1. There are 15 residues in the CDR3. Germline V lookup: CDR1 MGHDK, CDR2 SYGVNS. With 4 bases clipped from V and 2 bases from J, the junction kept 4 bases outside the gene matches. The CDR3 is CASSVGQGPYNEQFF. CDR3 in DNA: TGTGCCAGCAGTGTAGGACAGGGCCCCTACAATGAGCAGTTCTTC.

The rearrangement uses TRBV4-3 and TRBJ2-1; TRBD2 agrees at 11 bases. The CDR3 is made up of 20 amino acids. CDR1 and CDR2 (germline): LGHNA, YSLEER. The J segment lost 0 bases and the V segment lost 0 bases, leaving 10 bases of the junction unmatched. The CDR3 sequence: CASSQDLAGGPSSSYNEQFF. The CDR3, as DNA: TGCGCCAGCAGCCAAGATCTAGCGGGAGGCCCTTCGAGCTCCTACAATGAGCAGTTCTTC.

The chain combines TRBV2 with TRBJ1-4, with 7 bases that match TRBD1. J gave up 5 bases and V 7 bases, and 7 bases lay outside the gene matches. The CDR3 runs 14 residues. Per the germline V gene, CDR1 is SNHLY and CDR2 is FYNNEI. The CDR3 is CASIEGGRNEKLFF. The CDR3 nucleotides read TGTGCCAGCATAGAAGGGGGCCGAAATGAAAAACTGTTTTTT.

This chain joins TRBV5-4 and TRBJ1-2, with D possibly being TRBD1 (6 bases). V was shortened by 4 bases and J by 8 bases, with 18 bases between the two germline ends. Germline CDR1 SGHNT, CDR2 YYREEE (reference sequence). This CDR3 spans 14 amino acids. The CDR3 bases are TGTGCCAGCAGCCACGACAGTTCCAGGGGAGGCTACACCTTC. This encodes CASSHDSSRGGYTF.